The present T cell receptor (beta chain) was sequenced within a study of tumor-infiltrating lymphocytes in primary liver carcinoma. As for the study in general: Patients underwent surgical resection for primary liver carcinoma. Staging of the tumors gave T1-T3 N0M0, with widths of about 4.2 to 10 cm.

TCR beta cDNA was prepared out of 500 ng total RNA by means of a constant-region primer. Three-round nested multiplex PCR performed with slightly modified ARM-PCR produced the TCR beta libraries. Forward primers for TRBV1-TRBV30 and a C-beta reverse primer served the first two PCR rounds, at about 10 cycles each. TCRdb analysed the multiplex PCR reads with MiXCR anew, one entry per CDR3 protein. The sample lists about 200,000 distinct CDR3 sequences, 65% occurring once. Germline V CDR1 and CDR2: GTSNPN, SVGIG (reference sequence). V lost 4 bases and J 9 bases, leaving 16 bases between the germline ends. The CDR3 length is 13 residues. Note on this clonotype: A read error may explain this, as a much larger clone is one base away.

Germline DNA was extracted too, while blood RNA derived from unsorted whole blood. The sequenced sample was peripheral blood. This clonotype was obtained from a woman in her sixties or seventies with primary liver carcinoma and hepatitis B virus infection. J is TRBJ1-5 and V is TRBV30; tentative D call: TRBD1 (5 bases). CDR3 nucleotide sequence: TGTGCCTGGAACTCGGACACTTATCGGCCCCAGCATTTT. This sequence encodes CAWNSDTYRPQHF.